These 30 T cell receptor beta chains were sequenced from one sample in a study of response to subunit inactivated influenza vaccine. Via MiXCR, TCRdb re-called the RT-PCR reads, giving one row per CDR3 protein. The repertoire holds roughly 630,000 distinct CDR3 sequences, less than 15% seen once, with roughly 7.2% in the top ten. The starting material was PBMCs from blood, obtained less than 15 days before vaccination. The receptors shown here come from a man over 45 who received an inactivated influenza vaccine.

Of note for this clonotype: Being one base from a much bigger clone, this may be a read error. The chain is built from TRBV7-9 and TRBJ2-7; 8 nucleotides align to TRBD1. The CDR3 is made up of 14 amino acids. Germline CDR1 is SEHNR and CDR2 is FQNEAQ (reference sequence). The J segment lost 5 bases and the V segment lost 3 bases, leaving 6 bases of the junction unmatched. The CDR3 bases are TGTGCCAGCAGCTTCCGGACAGGGAGCCACGAGCAGTACTTC. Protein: CASSFRTGSHEQYF.

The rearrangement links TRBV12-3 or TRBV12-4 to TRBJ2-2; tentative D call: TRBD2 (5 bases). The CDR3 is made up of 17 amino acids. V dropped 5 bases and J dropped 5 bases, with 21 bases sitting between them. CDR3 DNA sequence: TGTGCCAGCAGTCTTACCCCCCCGGGGTTAGGGACCGGGGAGCTGTTTTTT. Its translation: CASSLTPPGLGTGELFF.

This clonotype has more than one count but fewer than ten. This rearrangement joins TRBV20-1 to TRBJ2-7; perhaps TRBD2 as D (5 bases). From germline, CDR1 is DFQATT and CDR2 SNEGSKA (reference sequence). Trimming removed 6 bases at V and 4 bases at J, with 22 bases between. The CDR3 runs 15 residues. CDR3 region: CSARTAGRRTYEQYF. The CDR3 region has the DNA TGCAGTGCCAGGACCGCGGGTAGGAGGACTTACGAGCAGTACTTC.

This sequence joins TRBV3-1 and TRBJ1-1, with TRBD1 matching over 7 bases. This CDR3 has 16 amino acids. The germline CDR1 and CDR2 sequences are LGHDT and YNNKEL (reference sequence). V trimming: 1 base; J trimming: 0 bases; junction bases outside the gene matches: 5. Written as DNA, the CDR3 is TGTGCCAGCAGCCAAGGTGGGACAGCAATGAACACTGAAGCTTTCTTT. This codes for CASSQGGTAMNTEAFF.

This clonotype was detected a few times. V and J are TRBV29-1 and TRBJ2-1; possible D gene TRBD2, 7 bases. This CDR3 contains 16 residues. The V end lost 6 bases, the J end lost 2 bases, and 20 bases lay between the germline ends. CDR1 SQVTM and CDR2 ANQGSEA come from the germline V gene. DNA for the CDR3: TGCAGCGTGGGGGGCATTACGGGAGGAACCTACAATGAGCAGTTCTTC. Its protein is CSVGGITGGTYNEQFF.

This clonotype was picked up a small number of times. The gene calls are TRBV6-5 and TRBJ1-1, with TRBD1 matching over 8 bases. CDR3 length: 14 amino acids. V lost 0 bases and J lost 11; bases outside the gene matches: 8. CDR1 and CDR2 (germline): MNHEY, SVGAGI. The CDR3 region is CASSYSQGGGQAFF. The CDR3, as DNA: TGTGCCAGCAGTTACTCACAGGGGGGAGGTCAGGCTTTCTTT.

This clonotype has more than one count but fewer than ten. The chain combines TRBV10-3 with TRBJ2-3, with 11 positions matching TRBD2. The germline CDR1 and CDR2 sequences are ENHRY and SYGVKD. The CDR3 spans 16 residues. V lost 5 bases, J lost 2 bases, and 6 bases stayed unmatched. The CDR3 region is CAISPRTSGFTDTQYF. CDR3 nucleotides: TGTGCCATCAGTCCCCGGACTAGCGGGTTCACAGATACGCAGTATTTT.

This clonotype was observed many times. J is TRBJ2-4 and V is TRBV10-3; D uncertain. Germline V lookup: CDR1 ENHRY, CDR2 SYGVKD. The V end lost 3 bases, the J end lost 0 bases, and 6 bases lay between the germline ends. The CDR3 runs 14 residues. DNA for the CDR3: TGTGCCATCAGTGATAGTATAGCCAAAAACATTCAGTACTTC. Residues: CAISDSIAKNIQYF.

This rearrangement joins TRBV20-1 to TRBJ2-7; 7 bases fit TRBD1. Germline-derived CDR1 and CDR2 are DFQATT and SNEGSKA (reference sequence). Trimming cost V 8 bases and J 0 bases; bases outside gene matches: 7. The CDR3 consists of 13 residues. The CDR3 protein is CSIKTGNSYEQYF. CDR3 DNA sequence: TGCAGTATAAAGACAGGGAACTCCTACGAGCAGTACTTC.

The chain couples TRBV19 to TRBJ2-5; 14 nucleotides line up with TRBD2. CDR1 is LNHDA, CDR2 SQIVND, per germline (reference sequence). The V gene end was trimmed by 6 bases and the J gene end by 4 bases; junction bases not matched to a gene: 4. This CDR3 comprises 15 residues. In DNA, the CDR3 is TGTGCCAGTAGCGGACTAGCGGGGGGAAGAGAGACCCAGTACTTC. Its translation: CASSGLAGGRETQYF.

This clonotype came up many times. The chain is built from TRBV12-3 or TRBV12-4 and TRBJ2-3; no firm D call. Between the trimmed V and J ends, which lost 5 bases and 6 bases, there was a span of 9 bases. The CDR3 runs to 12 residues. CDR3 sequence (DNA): TGTGCCAGCAGTCTCTCCGGGGATACGCAGTATTTT. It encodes CASSLSGDTQYF.

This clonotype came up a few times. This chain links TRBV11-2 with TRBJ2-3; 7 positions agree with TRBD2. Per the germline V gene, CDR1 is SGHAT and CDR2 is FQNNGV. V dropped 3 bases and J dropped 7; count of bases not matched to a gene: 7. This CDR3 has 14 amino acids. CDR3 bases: TGTGCCAGCAGCTTGGGGGGGGTCGTTAATACGCAGTATTTT. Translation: CASSLGGVVNTQYF.

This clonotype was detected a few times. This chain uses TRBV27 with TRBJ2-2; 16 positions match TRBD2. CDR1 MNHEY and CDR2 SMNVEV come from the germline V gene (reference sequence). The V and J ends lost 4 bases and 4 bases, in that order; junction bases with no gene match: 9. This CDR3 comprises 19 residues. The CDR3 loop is CASSSRGLAGGPGTGELFF. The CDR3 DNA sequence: TGTGCCAGCAGTTCCAGGGGACTAGCGGGAGGGCCCGGCACCGGGGAGCTGTTTTTT.

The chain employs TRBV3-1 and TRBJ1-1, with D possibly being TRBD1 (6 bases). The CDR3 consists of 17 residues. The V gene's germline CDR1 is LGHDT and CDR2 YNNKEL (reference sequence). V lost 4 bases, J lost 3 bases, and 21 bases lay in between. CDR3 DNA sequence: TGTGCCAGCAGCCCTAACCCAGGGGCCGGGGGGGACACTGAAGCTTTCTTT. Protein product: CASSPNPGAGGDTEAFF.

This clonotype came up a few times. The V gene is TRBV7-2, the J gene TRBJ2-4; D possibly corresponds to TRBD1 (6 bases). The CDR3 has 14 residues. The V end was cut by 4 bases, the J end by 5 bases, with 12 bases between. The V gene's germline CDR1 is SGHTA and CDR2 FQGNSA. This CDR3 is CASSSPGTQNIQYF. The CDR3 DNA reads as TGTGCCAGCAGCTCCCCCGGGACACAAAACATTCAGTACTTC.

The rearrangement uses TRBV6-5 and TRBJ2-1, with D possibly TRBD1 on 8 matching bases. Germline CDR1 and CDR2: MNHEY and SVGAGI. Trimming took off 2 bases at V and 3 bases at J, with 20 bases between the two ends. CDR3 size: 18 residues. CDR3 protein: CASSYAPLQGGDYNEQFF. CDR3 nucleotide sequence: TGTGCCAGCAGTTACGCCCCATTACAGGGGGGGGACTACAATGAGCAGTTCTTC.

The CDR3: CSANRQGATDTQYF. The CDR3 DNA is TGCAGTGCTAACAGACAGGGCGCCACAGATACGCAGTATTTT. The V call is TRBV20-1, the J call TRBJ2-3; 7 bases agree with TRBD1. Trimming took 4 bases from V and 2 from J; bases not matched to a gene: 6. The CDR3 consists of 14 residues. Germline lookup yields CDR1 DFQATT and CDR2 SNEGSKA (reference sequence).

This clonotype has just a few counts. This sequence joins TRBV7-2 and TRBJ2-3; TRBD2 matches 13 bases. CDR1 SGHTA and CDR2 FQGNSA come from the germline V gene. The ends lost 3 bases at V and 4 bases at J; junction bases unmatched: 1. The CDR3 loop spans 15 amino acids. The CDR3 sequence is CASSFTSGRADTQYF. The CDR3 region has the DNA TGTGCCAGCAGCTTTACTAGCGGGAGGGCAGATACGCAGTATTTT.

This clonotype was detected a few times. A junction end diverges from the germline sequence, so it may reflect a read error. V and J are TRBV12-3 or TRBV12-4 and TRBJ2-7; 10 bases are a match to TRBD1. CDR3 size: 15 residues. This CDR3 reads CASRPGQGVSYEQYF. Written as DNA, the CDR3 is TGTGCTAGCAGACCAGGACAGGGGGTCTCCTACGAGCAGTACTTC.

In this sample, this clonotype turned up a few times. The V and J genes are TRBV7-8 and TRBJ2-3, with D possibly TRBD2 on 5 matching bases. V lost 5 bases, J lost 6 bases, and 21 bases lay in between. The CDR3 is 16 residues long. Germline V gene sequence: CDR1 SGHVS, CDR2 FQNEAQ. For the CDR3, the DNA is TGTGCCAGCAGCCTCCAGACCCCGCGGGCGTACGATACGCAGTATTTT. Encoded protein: CASSLQTPRAYDTQYF. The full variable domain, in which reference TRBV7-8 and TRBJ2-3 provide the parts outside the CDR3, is GAGVSQSPRYKVAKRGQDVALRCDPISGHVSLFWYQQALGQGPEFLTYFQNEAQLDKSGLPSDRFFAERPEGSVSTLKIQRTQQEDSAVYLCASSLQTPRAYDTQYFGPGTRLTVL.

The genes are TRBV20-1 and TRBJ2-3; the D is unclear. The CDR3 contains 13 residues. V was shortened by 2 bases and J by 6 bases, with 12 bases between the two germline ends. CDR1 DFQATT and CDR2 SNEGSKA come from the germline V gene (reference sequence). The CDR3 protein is CSARLSPIDTQYF. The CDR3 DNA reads TGCAGTGCTAGACTCTCTCCCATCGATACGCAGTATTTT.

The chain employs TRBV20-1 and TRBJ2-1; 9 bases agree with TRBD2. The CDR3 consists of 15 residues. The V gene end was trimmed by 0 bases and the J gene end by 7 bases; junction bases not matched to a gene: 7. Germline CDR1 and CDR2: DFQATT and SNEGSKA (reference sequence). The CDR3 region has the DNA TGCAGTGCTAGAGATCTGAGCGGGGGGTGGAATGAGCAGTTCTTC. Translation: CSARDLSGGWNEQFF.

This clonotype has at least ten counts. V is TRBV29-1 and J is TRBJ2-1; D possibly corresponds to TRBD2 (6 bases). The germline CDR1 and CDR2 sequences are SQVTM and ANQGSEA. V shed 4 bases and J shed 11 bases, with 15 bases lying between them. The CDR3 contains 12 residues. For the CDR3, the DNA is TGCAGCGTTGTCGCTAGCGAACAAAAGCAGTTCTTC. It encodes CSVVASEQKQFF.

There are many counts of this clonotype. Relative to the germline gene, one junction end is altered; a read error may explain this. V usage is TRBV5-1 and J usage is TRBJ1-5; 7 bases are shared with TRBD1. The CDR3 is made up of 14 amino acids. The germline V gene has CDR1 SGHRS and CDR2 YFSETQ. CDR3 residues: CASSPGTANQPQHF. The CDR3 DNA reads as TGTGCCAGCAGTCCAGGGACAGCCAATCAGCCCCAGCATTTT.

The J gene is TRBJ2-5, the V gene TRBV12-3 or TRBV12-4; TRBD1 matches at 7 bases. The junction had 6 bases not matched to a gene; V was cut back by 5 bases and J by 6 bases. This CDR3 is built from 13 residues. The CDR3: CASSPGQRKTQYF. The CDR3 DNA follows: TGTGCCAGCAGTCCGGGACAGAGAAAGACCCAGTACTTC.

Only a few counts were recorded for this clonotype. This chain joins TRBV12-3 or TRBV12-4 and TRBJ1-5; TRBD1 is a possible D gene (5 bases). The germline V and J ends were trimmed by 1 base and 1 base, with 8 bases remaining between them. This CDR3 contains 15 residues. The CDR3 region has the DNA TGTGCCAGCAGTTTAGACCAGGGCAGCAATCAGCCCCAGCATTTT. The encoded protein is CASSLDQGSNQPQHF.

CDR3 protein: CASTGTRNTGELFF. In DNA, the CDR3 is TGTGCCAGCACCGGGACCAGGAACACCGGGGAGCTGTTTTTT. The chain recombines TRBV2 with TRBJ2-2, with D perhaps being TRBD1 or TRBD2 (5 bases each). Germline V lookup: CDR1 SNHLY, CDR2 FYNNEI. V lost 7 bases and J 1 base, leaving 10 bases between the germline ends. The CDR3 totals 14 residues.

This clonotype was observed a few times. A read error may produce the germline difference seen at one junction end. CDR3 bases: TGTGCCAGCAGTAGATTCCAGGATCAGGGAAGGGTTTTT. It yields the protein CASSRFQDQGRVF. The chain is built from TRBV28 and TRBJ1-4, with D perhaps TRBD1 (5 bases). The CDR3 is 13 amino acids. Germline V gene sequence: CDR1 MDHEN, CDR2 SYDVKM.

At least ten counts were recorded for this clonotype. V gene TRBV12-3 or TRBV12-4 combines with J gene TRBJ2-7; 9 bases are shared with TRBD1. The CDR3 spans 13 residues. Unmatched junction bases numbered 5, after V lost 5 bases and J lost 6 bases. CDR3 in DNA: TGTGCCAGCAGTCCCGGGACAGGGAGCGAGCAGTACTTC. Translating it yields CASSPGTGSEQYF.

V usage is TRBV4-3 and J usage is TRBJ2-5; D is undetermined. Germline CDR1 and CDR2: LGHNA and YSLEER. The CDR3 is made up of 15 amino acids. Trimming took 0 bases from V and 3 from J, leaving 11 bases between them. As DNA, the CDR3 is TGCGCCAGCAGCCAAGATTCCAGATTGAAAGAGACCCAGTACTTC. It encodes CASSQDSRLKETQYF.